The 9 T cell receptor beta chains in this list originate from one sample, sequenced in a study of PD-L1 blockade in urothelial cancer. Described time point: peripheral blood 6 weeks after treatment start. The protocol was immunoSEQ multiplex PCR, while the TCRdb copy is restricted to in-frame clones and leaves out a portion. The table lists around 66,000 clones, roughly 86% of them singletons, with about 11% in the top ten. Sequencing was performed on PBMCs, taken around atezolizumab (anti-PD-L1) treatment. The receptors here all came from a man in his 60s with urothelial cancer.

This clone appeared once. The chain has TRBV19 and TRBJ1-5, with D possibly being TRBD1 (5 bases). Germline V lookup: CDR1 LNHDA, CDR2 SQIVND (reference sequence). The CDR3 contains 14 residues. The ends were cut back, 8 bases at V and 0 bases at J, with 11 bases in the middle. The CDR3 protein is CASCRDYSNQPQHF. CDR3 in DNA: TGTGCCAGTTGCCGGGACTATAGCAATCAGCCCCAGCATTTT. Complete variable domain (other parts from reference TRBV19 and TRBJ1-5): DGGITQSPKYLFRKEGQNVTLSCEQNLNHDAMYWYRQDPGQGLRLIYYSQIVNDFQKGDIAEGYSVSREKKESFPLTVTSAQKNPTAFYLCASCRDYSNQPQHFGDGTRLSIL.

The rearrangement joins TRBV29-1 to TRBJ2-5; no clear D. This CDR3 region has 12 residues. Trimming stripped 2 bases from V and 1 base from J, with 5 bases between. The germline CDR1 and CDR2 sequences are SQVTM and ANQGSEA. This CDR3 is CSVEPFQETQYF. DNA of the CDR3: TGCAGCGTTGAACCCTTCCAAGAGACCCAGTACTTC.

The CDR3 bases are TGCGCCAGCAGCTTGGACCAGGGTGGAATAAGGGAGCTGTTTTTT. Amino acids: CASSLDQGGIRELFF. The rearrangement uses TRBV5-1 and TRBJ2-2; TRBD1 is a possible D gene (5 bases). The V gene's germline CDR1 is SGHRS and CDR2 YFSETQ. The CDR3 spans 15 residues. With 0 bases removed from V and 9 bases from J, the gap between germline ends came to 15 bases.

This chain connects TRBV7-3 to TRBJ2-1; TRBD2 matches 8 bases. This CDR3 has 15 amino acids. Germline-derived CDR1 and CDR2 are SGHTA and FQGTGA. After removal of 5 bases from V and 5 bases from J, the junction contained 8 bases not matched to a gene. The CDR3 reads CASSHGGAFDNEQFF. For the CDR3, the DNA is TGTGCCAGCAGCCACGGGGGGGCGTTTGACAATGAGCAGTTCTTC.

The J gene is TRBJ2-3, the V gene TRBV29-1, with D possibly being TRBD2 (7 bases). CDR3 length equals 15 residues. Looked up from germline, CDR1 is SQVTM and CDR2 is ANQGSEA. Trimming removed 7 bases at V and 1 base at J, with 18 bases between. The chain's CDR3 is CSARRGGLGTDTQYF. The CDR3 nucleotides read TGCAGCGCCAGAAGGGGGGGCCTTGGCACAGATACGCAGTATTTT.

The chain carries TRBV5-5 and TRBJ1-6, with 9 bases aligning to TRBD1. The germline V gene has CDR1 SGHKS and CDR2 YYEKEE (reference sequence). The CDR3 has 15 residues. V lost 5 bases to trimming and J lost 10 bases; unmatched junction nucleotides: 10. CDR3 bases: TGTGCCAGCAGTATGGCCGGGACAGGGATATCACCCCTCCACTTT. It encodes CASSMAGTGISPLHF.

The chain recombines TRBV21-1 with TRBJ2-2; no check of the table's D call, TRBD1, against the DNA was made. TRBV21-1 constitutes a pseudogene. The CDR3 is 13 residues long. CDR3: CASSTNRGGELFF. The CDR3 region has the DNA TGTGCCAGCAGCACTAACAGGGGAGGGGAGCTGTTTTTT.

The V gene is TRBV5-4, the J gene TRBJ2-5, with D maybe TRBD1 (6 bases). In germline, CDR1 is SGHNT, CDR2 YYREEE (reference sequence). The CDR3 runs to 15 residues. The V end lost 1 base, the J end lost 4 bases, and 14 bases lay between the germline ends. CDR3 sequence: CASSLRTVGGETQYF. DNA for the CDR3: TGTGCCAGCAGCTTGAGGACCGTAGGGGGAGAGACCCAGTACTTC. The whole variable domain, filled in from reference TRBV5-4 and TRBJ2-5, reads ETGVTQSPTHLIKTRGQQVTLRCSSQSGHNTVSWYQQALGQGPQFIFQYYREEENGRGNFPPRFSGLQFPNYSSELNVNALELDDSALYLCASSLRTVGGETQYFGPGTRLLVL.

This chain connects TRBV15 to TRBJ1-2; D may be TRBD1 (6 bases). CDR1 LNHNV and CDR2 YYDKDF come from the germline V gene (reference sequence). The CDR3 covers 15 residues. Trimming stripped 0 bases from V and 3 bases from J, with 11 bases between. The CDR3 spells CATSRDRGTHYGYTF. For the CDR3, the DNA is TGTGCCACCAGCAGAGATCGTGGGACACACTATGGCTACACCTTC.